The clone carrying this T cell receptor (beta chain) was found a few times. TCRdb keeps only in-frame clones here, not all; method: immunoSEQ multiplex PCR. Here the sample spans roughly 30,000 clones, roughly two thirds being singletons. These data come from a study of blood T cell repertoires in COVID-19. From germline, CDR1 is MNHEY and CDR2 SVGEGT. With 2 bases removed from V and 8 bases from J, the gap between germline ends came to 15 bases. The CDR3 extends over 14 amino acids. The TCR was taken from a human donor in a cohort sampled during active COVID-19. Sequenced sample: peripheral blood. This chain uses TRBV6-2 or TRBV6-3 with TRBJ1-1; D may be TRBD1 (5 bases). The CDR3 DNA sequence: TGTGCCAGCAGTTACACCCGACAGAGGACCGAAGCTTTCTTT. Translation: CASSYTRQRTEAFF.